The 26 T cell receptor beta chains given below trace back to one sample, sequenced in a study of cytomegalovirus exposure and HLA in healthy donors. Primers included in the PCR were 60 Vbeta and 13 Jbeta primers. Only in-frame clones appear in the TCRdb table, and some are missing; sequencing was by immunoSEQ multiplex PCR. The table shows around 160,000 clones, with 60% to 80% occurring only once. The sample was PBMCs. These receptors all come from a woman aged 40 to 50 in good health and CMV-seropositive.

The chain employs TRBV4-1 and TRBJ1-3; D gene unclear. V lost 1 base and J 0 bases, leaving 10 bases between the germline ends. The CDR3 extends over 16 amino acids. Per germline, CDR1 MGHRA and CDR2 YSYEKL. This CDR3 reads CASSQVMSDSGNTIYF. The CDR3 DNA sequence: TGCGCCAGCAGCCAAGTCATGAGTGACTCTGGAAACACCATATATTTT.

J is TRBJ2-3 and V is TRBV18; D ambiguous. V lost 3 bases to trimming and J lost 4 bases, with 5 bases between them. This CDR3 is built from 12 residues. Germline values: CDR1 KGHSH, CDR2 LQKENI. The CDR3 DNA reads TGTGCCAGCTCACCTAATGCAGATACGCAGTATTTT. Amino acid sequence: CASSPNADTQYF. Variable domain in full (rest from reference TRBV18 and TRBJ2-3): NAGVMQNPRHLVRRRGQEARLRCSPMKGHSHVYWYRQLPEEGLKFMVYLQKENIIDESGMPKERFSAEFPKEGPSILRIQQVVRGDSAAYFCASSPNADTQYFGPGTRLTVL.

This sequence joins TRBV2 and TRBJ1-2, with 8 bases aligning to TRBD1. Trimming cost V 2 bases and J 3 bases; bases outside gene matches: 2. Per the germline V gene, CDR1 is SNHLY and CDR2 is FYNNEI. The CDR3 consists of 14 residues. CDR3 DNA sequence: TGTGCCAGCAGTGAAAACAGGGGGGACTATGGCTACACCTTC. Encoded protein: CASSENRGDYGYTF. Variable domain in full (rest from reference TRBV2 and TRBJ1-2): EPEVTQTPSHQVTQMGQEVILRCVPISNHLYFYWYRQILGQKVEFLVSFYNNEISEKSEIFDDQFSVERPDGSNFTLKIRSTKLEDSAMYFCASSENRGDYGYTFGSGTRLTVV.

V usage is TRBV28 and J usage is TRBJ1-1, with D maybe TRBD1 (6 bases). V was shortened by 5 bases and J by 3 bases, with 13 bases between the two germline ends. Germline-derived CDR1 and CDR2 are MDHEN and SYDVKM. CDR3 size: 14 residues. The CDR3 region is CASSPGHLYTEAFF. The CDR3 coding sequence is TGTGCCAGCAGTCCGGGACACCTGTACACTGAAGCTTTCTTT.

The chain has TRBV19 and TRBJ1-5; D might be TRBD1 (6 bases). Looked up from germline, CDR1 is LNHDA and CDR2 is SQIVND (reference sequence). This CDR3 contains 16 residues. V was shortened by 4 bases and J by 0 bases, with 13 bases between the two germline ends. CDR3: CASSKGGGYSNQPQHF. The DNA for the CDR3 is TGTGCCAGTAGTAAGGGGGGGGGATATAGCAATCAGCCCCAGCATTTT.

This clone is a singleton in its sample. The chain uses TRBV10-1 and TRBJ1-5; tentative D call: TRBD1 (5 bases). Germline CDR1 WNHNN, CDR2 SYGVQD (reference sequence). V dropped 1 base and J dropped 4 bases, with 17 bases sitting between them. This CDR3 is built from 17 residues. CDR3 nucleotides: TGCGCCAGCAGTGAGTGTGGCAGGGAGGTTTCGAATCAGCCCCAGCATTTT. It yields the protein CASSECGREVSNQPQHF.

The CDR3 DNA reads as TGTGCCAGCAGTCCAGGGATGTTGGCCTACAATGAGCAGTTCTTC. It is translated as CASSPGMLAYNEQFF. J is TRBJ2-1 and V is TRBV6-6; the D gene is possibly TRBD1 (5 bases). Germline-derived CDR1 and CDR2 are MNHNY and SVGAGI (reference sequence). CDR3 size: 15 residues. Trimming shortened V by 5 bases and J by 2 bases, and 13 bases separated the two germline ends.

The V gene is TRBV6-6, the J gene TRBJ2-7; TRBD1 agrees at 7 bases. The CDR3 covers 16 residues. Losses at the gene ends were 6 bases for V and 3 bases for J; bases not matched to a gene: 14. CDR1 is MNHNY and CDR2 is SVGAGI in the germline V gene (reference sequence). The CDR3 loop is CASSPSSLDRDYEQYF. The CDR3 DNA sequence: TGTGCCAGCAGCCCCAGTTCCCTTGACAGGGACTACGAGCAGTACTTC.

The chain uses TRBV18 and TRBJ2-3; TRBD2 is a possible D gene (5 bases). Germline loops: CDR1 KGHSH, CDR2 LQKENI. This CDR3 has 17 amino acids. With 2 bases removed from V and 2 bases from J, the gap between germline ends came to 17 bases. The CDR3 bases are TGTGCCAGCTCACCAAGGTATGAGGGCGACTACACAGATACGCAGTATTTT. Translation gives CASSPRYEGDYTDTQYF.

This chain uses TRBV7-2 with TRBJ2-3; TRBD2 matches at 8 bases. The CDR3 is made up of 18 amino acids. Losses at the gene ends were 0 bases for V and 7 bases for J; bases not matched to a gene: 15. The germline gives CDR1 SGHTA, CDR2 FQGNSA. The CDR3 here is CASSLATWGRGAGNTQYF. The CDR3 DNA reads TGTGCCAGCAGCTTAGCCACTTGGGGGCGGGGGGCCGGAAATACGCAGTATTTT.

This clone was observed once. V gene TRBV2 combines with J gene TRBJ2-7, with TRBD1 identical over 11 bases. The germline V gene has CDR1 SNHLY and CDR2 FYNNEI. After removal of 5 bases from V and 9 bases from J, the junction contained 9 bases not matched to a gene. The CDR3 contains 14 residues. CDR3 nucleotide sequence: TGTGCCAGCAGTTCCGGGACAGGGGGAAAGGGGCAGTACTTC. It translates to CASSSGTGGKGQYF. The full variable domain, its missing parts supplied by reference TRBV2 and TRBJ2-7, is EPEVTQTPSHQVTQMGQEVILRCVPISNHLYFYWYRQILGQKVEFLVSFYNNEISEKSEIFDDQFSVERPDGSNFTLKIRSTKLEDSAMYFCASSSGTGGKGQYFGPGTRLTVT.

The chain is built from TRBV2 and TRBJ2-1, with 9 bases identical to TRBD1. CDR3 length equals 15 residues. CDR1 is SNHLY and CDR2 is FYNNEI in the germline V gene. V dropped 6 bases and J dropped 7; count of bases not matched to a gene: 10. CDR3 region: CASRIQGAVGNEQFF. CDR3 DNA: TGTGCCAGCAGGATACAGGGGGCGGTGGGGAATGAGCAGTTCTTC.

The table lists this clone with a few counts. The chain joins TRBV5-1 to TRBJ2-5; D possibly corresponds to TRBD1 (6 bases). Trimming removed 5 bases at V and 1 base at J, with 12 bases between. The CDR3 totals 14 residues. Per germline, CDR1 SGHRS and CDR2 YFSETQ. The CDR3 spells CASRPGQTQETQYF. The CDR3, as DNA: TGCGCCAGCAGGCCCGGACAGACCCAAGAGACCCAGTACTTC.

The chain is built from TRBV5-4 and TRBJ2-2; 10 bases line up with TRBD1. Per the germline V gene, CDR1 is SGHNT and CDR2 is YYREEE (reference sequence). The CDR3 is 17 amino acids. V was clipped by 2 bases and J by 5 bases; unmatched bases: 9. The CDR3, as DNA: TGTGCCAGCAGCTTCGGTTATGGGACAGGGGCAACCGGGGAGCTGTTTTTT. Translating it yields CASSFGYGTGATGELFF.

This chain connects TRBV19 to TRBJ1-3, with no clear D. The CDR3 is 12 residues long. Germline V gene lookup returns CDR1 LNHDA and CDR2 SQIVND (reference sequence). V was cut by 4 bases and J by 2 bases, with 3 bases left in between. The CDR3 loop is CASSSTGNTIYF. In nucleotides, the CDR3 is TGTGCCAGTAGTAGTACTGGAAACACCATATATTTT.

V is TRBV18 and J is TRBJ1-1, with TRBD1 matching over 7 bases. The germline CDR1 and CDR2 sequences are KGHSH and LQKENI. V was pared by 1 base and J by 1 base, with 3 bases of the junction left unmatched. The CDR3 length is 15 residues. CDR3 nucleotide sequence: TGTGCCAGCTCACCACGGACAGGAGGGAACACTGAAGCTTTCTTT. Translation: CASSPRTGGNTEAFF.

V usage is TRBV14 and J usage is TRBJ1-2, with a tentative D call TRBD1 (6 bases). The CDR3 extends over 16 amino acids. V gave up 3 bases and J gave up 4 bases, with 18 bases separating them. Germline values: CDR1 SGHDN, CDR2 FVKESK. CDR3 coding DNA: TGTGCCAGCAGCCAGAGGACAGCCGCCCTACTCTATGGCTACACCTTC. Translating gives CASSQRTAALLYGYTF.

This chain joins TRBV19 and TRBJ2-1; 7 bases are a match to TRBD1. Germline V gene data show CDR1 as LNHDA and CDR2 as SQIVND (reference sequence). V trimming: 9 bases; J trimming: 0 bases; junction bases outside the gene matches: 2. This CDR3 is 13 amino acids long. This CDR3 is CASRDSSYNEQFF. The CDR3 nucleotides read TGTGCCAGCAGGGACAGCTCCTACAATGAGCAGTTCTTC.

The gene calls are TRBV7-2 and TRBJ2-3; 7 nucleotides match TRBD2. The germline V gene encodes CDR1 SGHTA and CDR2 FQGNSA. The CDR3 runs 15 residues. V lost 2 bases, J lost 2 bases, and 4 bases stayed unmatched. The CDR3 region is CASSLWLAATDTQYF. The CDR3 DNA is TGTGCCAGCAGCTTATGGCTAGCGGCCACAGATACGCAGTATTTT.

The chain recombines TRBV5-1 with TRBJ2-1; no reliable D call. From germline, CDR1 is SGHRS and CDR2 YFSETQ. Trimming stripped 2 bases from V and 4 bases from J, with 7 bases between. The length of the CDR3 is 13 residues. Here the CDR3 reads CASSFDGYNEQFF. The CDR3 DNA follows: TGCGCCAGCAGCTTCGACGGGTACAATGAGCAGTTCTTC.

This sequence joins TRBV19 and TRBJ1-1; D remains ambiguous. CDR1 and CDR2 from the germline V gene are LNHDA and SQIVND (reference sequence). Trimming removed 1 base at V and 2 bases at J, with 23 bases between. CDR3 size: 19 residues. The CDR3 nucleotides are TGTGCCAGTAGTATAGGGCAGGTCCGGATCGCTGACCTAAACACTGAAGCTTTCTTT. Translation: CASSIGQVRIADLNTEAFF.

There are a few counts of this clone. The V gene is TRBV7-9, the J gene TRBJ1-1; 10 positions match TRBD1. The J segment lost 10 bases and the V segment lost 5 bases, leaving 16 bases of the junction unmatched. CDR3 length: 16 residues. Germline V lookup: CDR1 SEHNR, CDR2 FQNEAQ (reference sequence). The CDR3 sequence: CASSRGVGQGPGGAFF. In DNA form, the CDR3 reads TGTGCCAGCAGCCGAGGGGTGGGACAGGGGCCCGGCGGAGCTTTCTTT. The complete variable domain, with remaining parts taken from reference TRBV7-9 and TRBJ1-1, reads DTGVSQNPRHKITKRGQNVTFRCDPISEHNRLYWYRQTLGQGPEFLTYFQNEAQLEKSRLLSDRFSAERPKGSFSTLEIQRTEQGDSAMYLCASSRGVGQGPGGAFFGQGTRLTVV.

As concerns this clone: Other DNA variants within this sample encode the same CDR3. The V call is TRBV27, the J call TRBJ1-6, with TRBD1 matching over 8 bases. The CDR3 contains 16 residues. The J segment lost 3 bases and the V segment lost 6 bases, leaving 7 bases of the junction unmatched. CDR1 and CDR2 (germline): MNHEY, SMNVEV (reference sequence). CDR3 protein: CASRSTGVLYNSPLHF. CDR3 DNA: TGTGCCAGCAGATCGACAGGGGTTCTCTATAATTCACCCCTCCACTTT.

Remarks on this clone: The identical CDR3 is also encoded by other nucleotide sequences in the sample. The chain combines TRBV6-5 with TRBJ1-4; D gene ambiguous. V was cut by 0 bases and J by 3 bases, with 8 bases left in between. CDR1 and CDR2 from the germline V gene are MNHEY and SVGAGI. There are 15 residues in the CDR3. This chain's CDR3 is CASSYSGGANEKLFF. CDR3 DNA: TGTGCCAGCAGTTACTCTGGAGGTGCTAATGAAAAACTGTTTTTT.

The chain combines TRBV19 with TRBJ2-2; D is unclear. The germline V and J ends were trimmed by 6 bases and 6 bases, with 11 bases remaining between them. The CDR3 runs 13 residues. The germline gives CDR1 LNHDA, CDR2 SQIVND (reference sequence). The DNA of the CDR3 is TGTGCCAGTAGCTCCCTTCCTGCCGGGGAGCTGTTTTTT. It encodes CASSSLPAGELFF.

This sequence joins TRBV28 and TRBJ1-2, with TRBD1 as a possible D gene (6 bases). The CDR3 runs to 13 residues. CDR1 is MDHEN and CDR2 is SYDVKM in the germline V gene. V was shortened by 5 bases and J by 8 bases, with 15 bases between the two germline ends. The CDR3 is CASSQTTGIGYTF. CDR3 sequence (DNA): TGTGCCAGCAGTCAGACTACAGGGATCGGCTACACCTTC.